The entry below describes one T cell receptor beta chain. What it binds is not known. Assay: immunoSEQ multiplex PCR; the TCRdb copy retains only in-frame clones and omits some. The repertoire consists of some 15,000 clones, with about four fifths occurring once and the leading ten covering roughly 19%. This sample was taken from a study of tumor-infiltrating lymphocytes in localized non-small cell lung cancer. Germline lookup yields CDR1 SGHRS and CDR2 YFSETQ. Trimming cost V 0 bases and J 6 bases; bases outside gene matches: 9. The CDR3 consists of 15 residues. Study observations and caveats: T-cell fraction did not differ between immunotypes IM1 and IM2. Technical variation could not be separated from intratumor heterogeneity here. Tumor T-cell fraction from TCR sequencing was not associated with recurrence-free survival (p = 0.61). Tumors had more T cell infiltration than uninvolved lung, per TCRbeta sequencing and CD3 counts.

The receptor was derived from a human donor with non-small cell lung cancer. V usage is TRBV5-1 and J usage is TRBJ2-7; TRBD2 matches at 7 bases. Sequencing input: lung tumor tissue. Here the CDR3 reads CASSLVGDGRSEQYF. The CDR3 region has the DNA TGCGCCAGCAGCTTGGTTGGGGACGGGAGGAGCGAGCAGTACTTC.